Here is one T cell receptor (beta chain) with its context. Its antigen is currently unknown. The data originate from a study of radiotherapy plus CTLA-4 blockade in lung cancer. Study observations and caveats: Once radiotherapy plus ipilimumab had been given, TCR clones derived from tumor expanded in blood. Dynamics of early blood T cell clones, together with interferon-beta, were reportedly the best predictors of response.

The method was immunoSEQ multiplex PCR; TCRdb's version includes in-frame clones alone and lacks a portion of them. In the table there are 50,000 to 75,000 clones, around 77% of which are singletons. Germline loops: CDR1 LNHNV, CDR2 YYDKDF (reference sequence). Trimming pared 8 bases from V and 0 bases from J, leaving 11 bases between. The CDR3 is 14 amino acids. The V and J genes are TRBV15 and TRBJ1-5, with a tentative D call TRBD1 (5 bases). Material: peripheral blood, obtained from a patient treated with radiotherapy plus ipilimumab. This receptor was identified in a human donor with non-small cell lung cancer who had a complete response to radiotherapy plus ipilimumab. CDR3 sequence (DNA): TGTGCCACCGGGGCAGATTATAGCAATCAGCCCCAGCATTTT. This codes for CATGADYSNQPQHF.